The T cell receptor (beta chain) under discussion was sequenced for a study of post-analysis software for immune sequencing data (dated by TCRdb to about 2015). About the study as a whole: Disease courses on record covered relapsing-remitting, secondary progressive and progressive-relapsing multiple sclerosis, though some patients had no subtype annotation. The patient repertoires were set against around eleven previously published healthy control repertoires from donors whose ages ranged from roughly 6 to 27 years. A subset of samples was prepared in parallel using single-end sample barcoding, then pooled and co-amplified after Illumina adapter ligation.

Notes on this clonotype: No cognate antigen has been identified for it. No per-base quality is available; no much larger clone lies one base away.

To demonstrate the VDJtools post-analysis software, the study profiled TCR beta repertoires from the peripheral blood of around 13 young patients with multiple sclerosis. Multiple sclerosis patients were children and adolescents aged about 6 to 17 years. The CDR3 numbers 13 residues from cysteine through phenylalanine. Just the 39-base CDR3 DNA is kept, in frame starting at base 1. Based on the germline V gene (reference sequence), the CDR1 and CDR2 sequences are DFQATT and SNEGSKA. The trim is 3 bases for V and 0 bases for J, with a gap of 8 bases between the germline ends. Paper-wide results and their limitations: Patients showed significantly higher frequencies than controls for roughly five TRBV segments, among them TRBV5-6, TRBV5-1 and TRBV20-1. Multiple sclerosis patients had significantly lower normalized Chao1 diversity than controls, a result that suggests substantial peripheral T-cell clonal expansion. Direct clustering with F measure revealed strong co-clustering of samples prepared in the same batch, which led to a batch-effect correction. The control group was slightly older than the multiple sclerosis patient group.

Library preparation used PCR. Sequencing was performed on an Illumina HiSeq 2500. To reduce PCR and sequencing biases, unique molecular identifiers were incorporated into the TCR beta cDNA libraries. Roughly 500,000 cDNA molecules were obtained per 1 to 10 million input T cells, so each molecule approximated one T cell. The patient libraries were prepared and sequenced with the same protocol used for the earlier healthy control dataset. Samples belonging to the same batch were prepared together, multiplexed and sequenced on a shared HiSeq lane. Per the original workflow: MIGEC handled the raw barcoded reads, throwing out single-read molecular identifier groups before consensus assembly and CDR3 extraction. Clonotype tables were post-analysed with VDJtools, and diversity was normalized by down-sampling all datasets to the smallest sample size. In repertoire overlap clustering, CDR3 amino acid sequences, but not nucleotide sequences, were matched to correct batch-related cross-sample contamination. The public reads were reprocessed in TCRdb via fastp at Q25 and MiXCR, keeping in-frame beta chains. Each CDR3 protein appears once, grouped with its most common genes and DNA. The V and J calls come from TCRdb's annotation, not from the publication. For this sample the table gives hundreds of thousands of distinct CDR3 sequences, of which about 60% were detected only once. The ten largest account for 11% of the sample.

This TCR came from a girl aged 2 to 9 with multiple sclerosis. The sequence links TRBV20-1 to TRBJ1-2, with a tentative D gene TRBD1 over 5 matching bases. Material: blood. The CDR3 reads as follows: CSARDNSNYGYTF. The bases read TGCAGTGCTAGGGACAACTCTAACTATGGCTACACCTTC.